The 28 T cell receptor beta chains in this list originate from one sample, sequenced in a study of naive and memory T cell subsets (dated by TCRdb to 2017 to 2019). Receptors were amplified or captured by UMI-ligation and nested PCR. The sequencing machine was an Illumina MiSeq. The beta constant-region primer consisted of an equimolar mixture of two oligonucleotides that together covered TRBC1 and TRBC2. The raw public reads went through TCRdb reprocessing: fastp at Q25, MiXCR clone calling, in-frame beta chains kept. CDR3 protein duplicates are merged, each entry listing the most common genes and DNA. This sample has about 80,000 distinct CDR3 sequences in its table, and around 14% of those were observed once. Around 0.9% of the sample goes to the ten largest clones. The sample was central memory CD4+ T cells from blood. The sample's cell subset or site label, in plain terms: central memory, CD45RA- CD27+. The receptors shown here come from a human donor in good health.

The rearrangement joins TRBV5-4 to TRBJ2-4; D is possibly TRBD1 (6 bases). The V gene lost 0 bases and the J gene lost 0 bases, with 10 bases spanning the gap. The CDR3 length is 16 residues. Germline CDR1 is SGHNT and CDR2 is YYREEE (reference sequence). The CDR3 DNA is TGTGCCAGCAGCTTGGCTGGGGGCGCAGCCAAAAACATTCAGTACTTC. Amino acid sequence: CASSLAGGAAKNIQYF.

The V and J genes are TRBV18 and TRBJ2-5, with unresolved D. Germline lookup yields CDR1 KGHSH and CDR2 LQKENI. V lost 2 bases and J lost 2, with 12 bases in between. The CDR3 loop spans 15 amino acids. CDR3 residues: CASSPELLGQETQYF. The CDR3 coding sequence is TGTGCCAGCTCACCAGAGCTTTTAGGACAAGAGACCCAGTACTTC.

This clonotype was counted ten times or more. The chain recombines TRBV6-5 with TRBJ2-7; D gene uncertain. The germline gives CDR1 MNHEY, CDR2 SVGAGI. This CDR3 contains 14 residues. The ends were cut back, 6 bases at V and 3 bases at J, with 15 bases in the middle. This CDR3 is CASSPVTVFYEQYF. The CDR3, as DNA: TGTGCCAGCAGCCCCGTGACCGTCTTCTACGAGCAGTACTTC.

V usage is TRBV7-2 and J usage is TRBJ2-5; D possibly matches TRBD1 or TRBD2 (5 bases each). This CDR3 is 15 amino acids long. Deletions cut 5 bases from V and 5 bases from J, with 18 bases between. Germline V gene lookup returns CDR1 SGHTA and CDR2 FQGNSA. In nucleotides, the CDR3 is TGTGCCAGCAGCGTCCAACTCCGGGACGGTGAGACCCAGTACTTC. The encoded protein is CASSVQLRDGETQYF.

This clonotype was detected many times. The chain is built from TRBV20-1 and TRBJ1-5, with D unclear. The CDR3 loop spans 14 amino acids. The ends were cut back, 0 bases at V and 0 bases at J, with 6 bases in the middle. The germline gives CDR1 DFQATT, CDR2 SNEGSKA (reference sequence). The CDR3 here is CSARDAASNQPQHF. CDR3 bases: TGCAGTGCTAGAGATGCCGCTAGCAATCAGCCCCAGCATTTT.

The gene calls are TRBV29-1 and TRBJ2-5; D is tentatively TRBD1 or TRBD2 (5 bases each). CDR1 SQVTM and CDR2 ANQGSEA come from the germline V gene. This CDR3 is 14 amino acids long. Trimming took 7 bases from V and 3 from J, leaving 18 bases between them. In DNA form, the CDR3 reads TGCAGCGCTGCCCTTCGGGGACCTGAAGAGACCCAGTACTTC. This codes for CSAALRGPEETQYF.

This clonotype was recorded a few times. This chain connects TRBV7-2 to TRBJ2-2, with TRBD2 matching over 7 bases. The length of the CDR3 is 14 residues. Germline V gene data show CDR1 as SGHTA and CDR2 as FQGNSA. J gave up 6 bases and V 5 bases, and 6 bases lay outside the gene matches. CDR3: CASSPASGPGELFF. The CDR3 DNA sequence: TGTGCCAGCAGCCCCGCTAGCGGACCCGGGGAGCTGTTTTTT.

V and J are TRBV7-7 and TRBJ2-2; 7 bases are shared with TRBD2. This CDR3 spans 16 amino acids. Germline V gene sequence: CDR1 SSHAT, CDR2 FNYEAQ (reference sequence). The ends lost 5 bases at V and 3 bases at J; junction bases unmatched: 9. The DNA for the CDR3 is TGTGCCAGCAGCATCGGAACCGGGGGGTACACCGGGGAGCTGTTTTTT. Translated, it gives CASSIGTGGYTGELFF.

With regard to this clonotype: With a much larger clone just one base away, this may be a read error. The V and J genes are TRBV20-1 and TRBJ2-7; 10 nucleotides agree with TRBD1. The V gene's germline CDR1 is DFQATT and CDR2 SNEGSKA (reference sequence). This CDR3 comprises 14 residues. The V gene end was trimmed by 7 bases and the J gene end by 3 bases; junction bases not matched to a gene: 9. The CDR3 bases are TGCAGTGTTCCAACGGGACAGGGGTACTACGAGCAGTACTTC. Residues: CSVPTGQGYYEQYF.

This clonotype was counted between two and nine times. The chain couples TRBV20-1 to TRBJ2-1; no clear D gene. This CDR3 is 13 amino acids long. The V end was cut by 2 bases, the J end by 2 bases, with 7 bases between. CDR1 is DFQATT and CDR2 is SNEGSKA in the germline V gene (reference sequence). CDR3: CSARLSPYNEQFF. Here the CDR3 DNA reads TGCAGTGCTAGATTAAGCCCCTACAATGAGCAGTTCTTC.

The chain uses TRBV28 and TRBJ2-3; no firm D call. The germline V and J ends were trimmed by 1 base and 5 bases, with 4 bases remaining between them. The CDR3 runs 12 residues. Germline CDR1 and CDR2: MDHEN and SYDVKM. For the CDR3, the DNA is TGTGCCAGCAGTTTATTGGGAGATACGCAGTATTTT. Residues: CASSLLGDTQYF.

In the case of this clonotype: An end of the junction does not agree with germline; a read error may underlie this. V is TRBV10-2 and J is TRBJ2-7; 7 bases line up with TRBD1. This CDR3 spans 13 amino acids. Germline V gene data show CDR1 as WSHSY and CDR2 as SAAADI. The CDR3 sequence is CATSEGGTREQYF. In DNA, the CDR3 is TGCGCCACCAGTGAAGGGGGCACACGCGAGCAGTACTTC.

Written as DNA, the CDR3 is TGTGCCAGCAGACTGAGCGGGGGTAGCTCCTACGAGCAGTACTTC. Translating it yields CASRLSGGSSYEQYF. This chain joins TRBV11-2 and TRBJ2-7; 8 bases fit TRBD2. The junction had 7 bases not matched to a gene; V was cut back by 6 bases and J by 0 bases. Germline lookup yields CDR1 SGHAT and CDR2 FQNNGV. The CDR3 is made up of 15 amino acids.

A single count supports this clonotype. The chain uses TRBV7-6 and TRBJ1-5; 10 nucleotides agree with TRBD1. Germline V gives CDR1 SGHVS, CDR2 FNYEAQ. V lost 4 bases to trimming and J lost 3 bases; unmatched junction nucleotides: 6. The CDR3 has 16 residues. CDR3 coding DNA: TGTGCCAGCAGCTCACGGGACAGGGGTATCAATCAGCCCCAGCATTTT. This translates into CASSSRDRGINQPQHF.

The chain combines TRBV10-3 with TRBJ1-1; no clear D gene. V lost 11 bases and J 1 base, leaving 14 bases between the germline ends. The CDR3 sequence is 13 residues long. CDR1 and CDR2 from the germline V gene are ENHRY and SYGVKD. CDR3 sequence reads: CASRMGPNTEAFF. In nucleotides, the CDR3 is TGTGCCTCCCGTATGGGTCCGAACACTGAAGCTTTCTTT.

This clonotype was seen repeatedly, ten times or more. CDR3: CASSQAASSYNEQFF. The CDR3 DNA reads as TGTGCCAGCAGCCAAGCCGCGAGCTCCTACAATGAGCAGTTCTTC. The chain links TRBV4-2 to TRBJ2-1; no reliable D call. Germline loops: CDR1 LGHNA, CDR2 YNFKEQ. The length of the CDR3 is 15 residues. With 1 base removed from V and 0 bases from J, the gap between germline ends came to 7 bases.

This chain uses TRBV4-1 with TRBJ1-2; D ambiguous. Trimming removed 2 bases from V and 2 bases from J, with 12 bases in between. Germline V gene sequence: CDR1 MGHRA, CDR2 YSYEKL. The CDR3 is 15 amino acids. The CDR3 nucleotides are TGCGCCAGCAGCCAACGGGATCAACCCAACTATGGCTACACCTTC. It encodes CASSQRDQPNYGYTF.

This rearrangement joins TRBV19 to TRBJ2-2; D possibly corresponds to TRBD1 (6 bases). Trimming removed 6 bases at V and 7 bases at J, with 12 bases between. This CDR3 spans 13 amino acids. In germline, CDR1 is LNHDA, CDR2 SQIVND (reference sequence). The CDR3 here is CASRRQADGELFF. The CDR3 DNA follows: TGTGCCAGTAGGCGACAGGCGGACGGGGAGCTGTTTTTT.

This clonotype was observed a few times. A much larger clone sits a single nucleotide away, making a read error possible. Without the conserved terminal phenylalanine or tryptophan, this CDR3 likely stems from a read error. The DNA is left out, because the CDR3 cannot be placed on it with certainty; the CDR3 is given as TCRdb lists it. J is TRBJ1-4 and V is TRBV20-1; the tabulated D call, TRBD1, remains unverified against the DNA. CDR1 DFQATT and CDR2 SNEGSKA come from the germline V gene (reference sequence). The CDR3 extends over 12 residues, inclusive of both ends. The CDR3 protein is CSARDGGGQETL.

This rearrangement joins TRBV4-3 to TRBJ2-7; D may correspond to TRBD1 or TRBD2 (6 bases each). The length of the CDR3 is 15 residues. V shed 4 bases and J shed 3 bases, with 16 bases lying between them. Germline V gene lookup returns CDR1 LGHNA and CDR2 YSLEER. CDR3 in DNA: TGCGCCAGCAGCCCCCGGGTTGGAGGGGGCTACGAGCAGTACTTC. This translates into CASSPRVGGGYEQYF.

This clonotype occurred many times. The chain combines TRBV5-4 with TRBJ2-7; 11 bases agree with TRBD2. Germline V CDR1 and CDR2: SGHNT, YYREEE (reference sequence). V lost 0 bases to trimming and J lost 7 bases; unmatched junction nucleotides: 6. The CDR3 has 15 residues. CDR3 region: CASSLGLAGRGEQYF. CDR3 nucleotide sequence: TGTGCCAGCAGCTTGGGACTAGCGGGACGGGGTGAGCAGTACTTC. Complete variable domain (other parts from reference TRBV5-4 and TRBJ2-7): ETGVTQSPTHLIKTRGQQVTLRCSSQSGHNTVSWYQQALGQGPQFIFQYYREEENGRGNFPPRFSGLQFPNYSSELNVNALELDDSALYLCASSLGLAGRGEQYFGPGTRLTVT.

The DNA of the CDR3 is TGTGCCAGTAGGGAGGGGTTCCGGGGAGACACCGGGGAGCTGTTTTTT. Translating it yields CASREGFRGDTGELFF. This chain uses TRBV19 with TRBJ2-2; TRBD2 might be the D (6 bases). The CDR3 spans 16 residues. The germline V gene encodes CDR1 LNHDA and CDR2 SQIVND (reference sequence). With 6 bases removed from V and 3 bases from J, the gap between germline ends came to 17 bases.

This clonotype was recorded at least ten times. The chain uses TRBV19 and TRBJ1-1; TRBD1 is a possible D gene (6 bases). The V gene's germline CDR1 is LNHDA and CDR2 SQIVND (reference sequence). The V and J ends lost 9 bases and 1 base respectively, with 12 bases between them. The CDR3 extends over 13 amino acids. CDR3 in amino acids: CASENRENTEAFF. The CDR3 DNA reads as TGTGCCAGCGAAAACAGGGAGAACACTGAAGCTTTCTTT.

This clonotype has at least ten counts. The chain combines TRBV20-1 with TRBJ2-1, with 10 bases aligning to TRBD2. Unmatched junction bases numbered 5, after V lost 5 bases and J lost 7 bases. Germline lookup yields CDR1 DFQATT and CDR2 SNEGSKA (reference sequence). The CDR3 runs to 13 residues. The CDR3 DNA follows: TGCAGTGCTGCCGGGACTAGCGTTAATGAGCAGTTCTTC. Translating gives CSAAGTSVNEQFF.

V is TRBV20-1 and J is TRBJ2-5; D is uncertain. The length of the CDR3 is 12 residues. V gave up 3 bases and J gave up 5 bases, with 10 bases separating them. Germline CDR1 and CDR2: DFQATT and SNEGSKA (reference sequence). CDR3 sequence (DNA): TGCAGTGCTAGTAGGGTATCCGAGACCCAGTACTTC. It is translated as CSASRVSETQYF.

The chain uses TRBV7-9 and TRBJ1-1; TRBD1 matches 7 bases. Germline CDR1 is SEHNR and CDR2 is FQNEAQ (reference sequence). The ends lost 10 bases at V and 1 base at J; junction bases unmatched: 9. The length of the CDR3 is 14 residues. CDR3 nucleotides: TGTGCCACCTCAAGGGGGCAAGGGAACACTGAAGCTTTCTTT. This translates into CATSRGQGNTEAFF.

This clonotype was counted a few times. J is TRBJ2-2 and V is TRBV5-1; D ambiguous. Trimming removed 0 bases from V and 6 bases from J, with 6 bases in between. CDR1 is SGHRS, CDR2 YFSETQ, per germline. The CDR3 extends over 13 amino acids. The CDR3: CASSLVAAGELFF. The CDR3 DNA follows: TGCGCCAGCAGCTTGGTTGCGGCCGGGGAGCTGTTTTTT. Variable domain in full (rest from reference TRBV5-1 and TRBJ2-2): KAGVTQTPRYLIKTRGQQVTLSCSPISGHRSVSWYQQTPGQGLQFLFEYFSETQRNKGNFPGRFSGRQFSNSRSEMNVSTLELGDSALYLCASSLVAAGELFFGEGSRLTVL.

This chain uses TRBV7-7 with TRBJ2-6; 7 bases fit TRBD2. With V trimmed by 4 bases and J by 2 bases, 20 bases remained unmatched. Germline-derived CDR1 and CDR2 are SSHAT and FNYEAQ (reference sequence). This CDR3 comprises 21 residues. CDR3 loop: CASSSTLELAQRLTGANVLTF. The DNA for the CDR3 is TGTGCCAGCAGCTCAACCCTCGAACTAGCGCAGCGACTTACTGGGGCCAACGTCCTGACTTTC.